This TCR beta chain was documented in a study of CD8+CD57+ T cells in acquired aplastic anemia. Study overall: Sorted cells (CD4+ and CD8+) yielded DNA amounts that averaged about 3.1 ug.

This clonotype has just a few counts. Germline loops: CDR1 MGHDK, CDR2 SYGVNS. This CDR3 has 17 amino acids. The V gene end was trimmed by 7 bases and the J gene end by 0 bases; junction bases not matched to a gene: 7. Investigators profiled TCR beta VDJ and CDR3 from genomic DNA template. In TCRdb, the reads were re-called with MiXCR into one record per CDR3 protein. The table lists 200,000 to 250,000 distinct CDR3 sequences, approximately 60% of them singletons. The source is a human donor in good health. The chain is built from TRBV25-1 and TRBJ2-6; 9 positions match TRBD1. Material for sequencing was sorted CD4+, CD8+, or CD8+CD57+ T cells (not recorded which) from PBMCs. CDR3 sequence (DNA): TGTGCCAGCACCGGACAGGGGAAGGACTCTGGGGCCAACGTCCTGACTTTC. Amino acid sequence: CASTGQGKDSGANVLTF. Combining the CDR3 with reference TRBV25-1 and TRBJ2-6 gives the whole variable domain EADIYQTPRYLVIGTGKKITLECSQTMGHDKMYWYQQDPGMELHLIHYSYGVNSTEKGDLSSESTVSRIRTEHFPLTLESARPSHTSQYLCASTGQGKDSGANVLTFGAGSRLTVL.